This T cell receptor (beta chain) was identified during a study of naive and memory T cell subsets. Cells stained for CD3, CD4, CD8, CD45RA and CD27 were sorted into four subsets. Two oligonucleotides, mixed equimolar, formed the beta constant-region primer covering TRBC1 and TRBC2. The ligated cDNA underwent four PCR rounds using SP2 and nested alpha and beta constant-region primers. Via MiXCR, TCRdb re-called the UMI-ligation and nested PCR reads, giving one row per CDR3 protein. The sample shows about 22,000 distinct CDR3 sequences, roughly 9.1% of them seen only once. Germline lookup yields CDR1 SGHDT and CDR2 YYEEEE. Trimming took 3 bases from V and 2 from J, leaving 12 bases between them. The CDR3 is 14 amino acids.

This receptor was taken from a human donor in good health. Sequencing input: central memory CD8+ T cells from blood. The chain carries TRBV5-6 and TRBJ2-7; D might be TRBD1 or TRBD2, each matching 5 bases. CDR3 region: CASSCRDHPYEQYF. CDR3 bases: TGTGCCAGCAGCTGCCGGGACCACCCCTACGAGCAGTACTTC.